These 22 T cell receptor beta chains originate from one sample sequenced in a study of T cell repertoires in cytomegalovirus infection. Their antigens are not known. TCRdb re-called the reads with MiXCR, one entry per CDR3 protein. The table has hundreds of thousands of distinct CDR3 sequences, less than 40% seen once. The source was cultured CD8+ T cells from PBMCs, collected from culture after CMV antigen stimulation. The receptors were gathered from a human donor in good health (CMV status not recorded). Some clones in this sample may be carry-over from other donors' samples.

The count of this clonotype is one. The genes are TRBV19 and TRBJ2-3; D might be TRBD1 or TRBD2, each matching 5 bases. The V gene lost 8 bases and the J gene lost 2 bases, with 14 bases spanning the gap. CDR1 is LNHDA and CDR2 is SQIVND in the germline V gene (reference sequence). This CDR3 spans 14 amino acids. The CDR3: CASSWGRVTDTQYF. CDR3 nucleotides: TGTGCCAGTTCGTGGGGACGAGTCACAGATACGCAGTATTTT.

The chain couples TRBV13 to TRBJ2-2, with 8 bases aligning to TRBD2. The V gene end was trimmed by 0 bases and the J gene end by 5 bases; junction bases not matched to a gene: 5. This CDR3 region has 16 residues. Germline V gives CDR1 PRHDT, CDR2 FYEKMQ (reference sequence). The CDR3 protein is CASSLGGRARTGELFF. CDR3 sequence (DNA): TGTGCCAGCAGCTTAGGCGGGAGGGCGAGAACCGGGGAGCTGTTTTTT.

CDR3 coding DNA: TGTGCCAGCAGCTTAAGGTCGGGGGGGCCGAGGGAGACCCAGTACTTC. As protein: CASSLRSGGPRETQYF. The chain carries TRBV7-8 and TRBJ2-5, with 8 bases aligning to TRBD2. Trimming removed 2 bases from V and 5 bases from J; junction bases left unmatched: 10. The germline V gene encodes CDR1 SGHVS and CDR2 FQNEAQ. This CDR3 is built from 16 residues. Full variable domain (missing parts from reference TRBV7-8 and TRBJ2-5): GAGVSQSPRYKVAKRGQDVALRCDPISGHVSLFWYQQALGQGPEFLTYFQNEAQLDKSGLPSDRFFAERPEGSVSTLKIQRTQQEDSAVYLCASSLRSGGPRETQYFGPGTRLLVL.

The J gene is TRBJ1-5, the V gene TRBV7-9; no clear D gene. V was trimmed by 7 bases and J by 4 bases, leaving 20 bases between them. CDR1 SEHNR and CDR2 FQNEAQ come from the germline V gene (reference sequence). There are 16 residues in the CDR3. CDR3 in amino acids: CASTDFRGSENQPQHF. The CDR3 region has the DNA TGTGCCAGCACCGACTTCCGTGGGTCAGAAAATCAGCCCCAGCATTTT.

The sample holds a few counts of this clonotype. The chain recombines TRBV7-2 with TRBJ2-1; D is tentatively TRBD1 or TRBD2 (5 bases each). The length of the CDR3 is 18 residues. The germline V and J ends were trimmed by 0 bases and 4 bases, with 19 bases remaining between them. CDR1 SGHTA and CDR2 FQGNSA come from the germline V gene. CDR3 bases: TGTGCCAGCAGCTTAGCGCGAGGGGCCCAGGCCGTATACAATGAGCAGTTCTTC. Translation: CASSLARGAQAVYNEQFF.

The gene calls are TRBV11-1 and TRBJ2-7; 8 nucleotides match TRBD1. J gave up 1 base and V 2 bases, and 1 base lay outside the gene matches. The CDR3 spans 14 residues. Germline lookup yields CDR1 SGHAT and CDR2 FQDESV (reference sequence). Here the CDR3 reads CASSLQGASYEQYF. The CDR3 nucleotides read TGTGCCAGCAGCTTACAGGGGGCTTCCTACGAGCAGTACTTC.

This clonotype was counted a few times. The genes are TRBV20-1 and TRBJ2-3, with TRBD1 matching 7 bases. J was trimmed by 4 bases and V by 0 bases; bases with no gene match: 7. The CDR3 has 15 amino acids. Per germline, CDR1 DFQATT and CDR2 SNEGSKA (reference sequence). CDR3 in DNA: TGCAGTGCTAGAGATATTAGACAGGGAGCAGATACGCAGTATTTT. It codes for CSARDIRQGADTQYF.

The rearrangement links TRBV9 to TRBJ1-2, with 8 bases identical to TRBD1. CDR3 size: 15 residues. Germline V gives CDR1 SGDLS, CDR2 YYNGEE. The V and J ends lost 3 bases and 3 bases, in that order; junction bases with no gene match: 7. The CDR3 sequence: CASSGRDRRYYGYTF. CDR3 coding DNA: TGTGCCAGCAGCGGACGGGACAGGAGATACTATGGCTACACCTTC.

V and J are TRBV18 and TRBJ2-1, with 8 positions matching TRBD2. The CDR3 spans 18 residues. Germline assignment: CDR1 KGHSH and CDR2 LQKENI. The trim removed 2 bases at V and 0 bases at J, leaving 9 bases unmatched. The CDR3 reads CASSPKRGGPLSYNEQFF. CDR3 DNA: TGTGCCAGCTCACCAAAACGGGGGGGCCCCCTCTCCTACAATGAGCAGTTCTTC. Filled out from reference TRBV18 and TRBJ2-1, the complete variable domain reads NAGVMQNPRHLVRRRGQEARLRCSPMKGHSHVYWYRQLPEEGLKFMVYLQKENIIDESGMPKERFSAEFPKEGPSILRIQQVVRGDSAAYFCASSPKRGGPLSYNEQFFGPGTRLTVL.

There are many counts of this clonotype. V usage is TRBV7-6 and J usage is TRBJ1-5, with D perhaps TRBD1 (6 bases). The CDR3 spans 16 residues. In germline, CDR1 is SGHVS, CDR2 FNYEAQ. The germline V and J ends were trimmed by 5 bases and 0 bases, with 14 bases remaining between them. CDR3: CASSEEQGYSNQPQHF. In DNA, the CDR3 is TGTGCCAGCAGCGAAGAACAGGGCTATAGCAATCAGCCCCAGCATTTT.

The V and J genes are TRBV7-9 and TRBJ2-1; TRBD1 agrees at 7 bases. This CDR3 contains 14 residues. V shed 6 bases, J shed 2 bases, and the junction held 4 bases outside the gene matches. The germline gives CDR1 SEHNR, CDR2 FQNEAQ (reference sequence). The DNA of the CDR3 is TGTGCCAGCAGGACAGGGCTTCCCTACAATGAGCAGTTCTTC. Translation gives CASRTGLPYNEQFF.

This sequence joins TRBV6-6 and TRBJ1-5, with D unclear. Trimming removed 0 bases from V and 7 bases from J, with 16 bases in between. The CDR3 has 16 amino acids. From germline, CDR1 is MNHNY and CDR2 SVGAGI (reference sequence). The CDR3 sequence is CASSYSRQRALQPQHF. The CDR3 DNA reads TGTGCCAGCAGTTACTCACGTCAGCGGGCGTTACAGCCCCAGCATTTT.

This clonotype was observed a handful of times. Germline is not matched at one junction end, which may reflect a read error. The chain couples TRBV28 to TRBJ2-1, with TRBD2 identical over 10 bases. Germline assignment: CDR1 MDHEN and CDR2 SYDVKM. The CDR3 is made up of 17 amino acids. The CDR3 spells CASSPTFSGGSYDEQFF. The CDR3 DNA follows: TGTGCCAGCAGTCCCACTTTTAGCGGGGGGTCCTACGATGAGCAGTTCTTC.

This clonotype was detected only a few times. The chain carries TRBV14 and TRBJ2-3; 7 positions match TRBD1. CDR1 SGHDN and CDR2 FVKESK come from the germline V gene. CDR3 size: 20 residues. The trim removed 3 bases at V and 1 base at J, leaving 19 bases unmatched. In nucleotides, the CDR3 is TGTGCCAGCAGCCATGAAAAAACGTCCCGGGACAGATTCGGCACAGATACGCAGTATTTT. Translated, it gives CASSHEKTSRDRFGTDTQYF.

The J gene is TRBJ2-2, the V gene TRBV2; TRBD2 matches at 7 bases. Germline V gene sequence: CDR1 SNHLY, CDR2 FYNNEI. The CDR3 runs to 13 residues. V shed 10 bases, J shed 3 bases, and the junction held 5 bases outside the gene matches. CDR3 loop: CATPGGYTGELFF. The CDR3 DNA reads TGTGCCACCCCGGGGGGTTACACCGGGGAGCTGTTTTTT.

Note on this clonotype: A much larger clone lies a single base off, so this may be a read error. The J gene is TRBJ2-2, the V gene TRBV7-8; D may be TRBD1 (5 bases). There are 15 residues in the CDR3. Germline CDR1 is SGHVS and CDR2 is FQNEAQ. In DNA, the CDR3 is TGTGCCAACAGCTTAGAAACGGCAGGGCCCGGGGAGCTGTTTTTT. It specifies CANSLETAGPGELFF. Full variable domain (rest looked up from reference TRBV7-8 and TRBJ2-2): GAGVSQSPRYKVAKRGQDVALRCDPISGHVSLFWYQQALGQGPEFLTYFQNEAQLDKSGLPSDRFFAERPEGSVSTLKIQRTQQEDSAVYLCANSLETAGPGELFFGEGSRLTVL.

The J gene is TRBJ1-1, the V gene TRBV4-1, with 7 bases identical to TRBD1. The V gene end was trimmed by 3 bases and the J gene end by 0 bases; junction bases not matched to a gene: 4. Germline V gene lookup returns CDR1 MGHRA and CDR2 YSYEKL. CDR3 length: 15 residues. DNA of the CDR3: TGCGCCAGCAGCCAGACCGGGACAGTGAACACTGAAGCTTTCTTT. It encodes CASSQTGTVNTEAFF.

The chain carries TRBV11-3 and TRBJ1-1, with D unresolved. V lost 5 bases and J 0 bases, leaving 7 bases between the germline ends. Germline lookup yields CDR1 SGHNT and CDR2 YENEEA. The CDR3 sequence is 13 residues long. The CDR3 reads CASSRHMNTEAFF. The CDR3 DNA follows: TGTGCCAGCAGCCGTCATATGAACACTGAAGCTTTCTTT.

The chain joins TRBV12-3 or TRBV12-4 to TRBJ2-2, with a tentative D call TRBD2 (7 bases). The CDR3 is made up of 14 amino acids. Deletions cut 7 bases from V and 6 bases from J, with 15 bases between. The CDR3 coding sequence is TGTGCCAGCATCCTAGGGGGGGCGCCCGGGGAGCTGTTTTTT. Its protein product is CASILGGAPGELFF.

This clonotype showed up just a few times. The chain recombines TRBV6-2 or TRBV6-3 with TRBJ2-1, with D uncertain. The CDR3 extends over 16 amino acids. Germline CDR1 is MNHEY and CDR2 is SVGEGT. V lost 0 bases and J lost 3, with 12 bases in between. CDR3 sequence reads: CASSYSILVRYNEQFF. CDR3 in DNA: TGTGCCAGCAGTTACTCGATCCTAGTTCGCTACAATGAGCAGTTCTTC.

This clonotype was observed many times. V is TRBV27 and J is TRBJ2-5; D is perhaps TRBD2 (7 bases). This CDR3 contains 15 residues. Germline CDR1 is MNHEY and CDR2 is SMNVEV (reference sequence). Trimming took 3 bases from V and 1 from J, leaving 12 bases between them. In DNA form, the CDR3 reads TGTGCCAGCAGTTTTGCGGGGGCGCTCCAAGAGACCCAGTACTTC. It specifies CASSFAGALQETQYF.

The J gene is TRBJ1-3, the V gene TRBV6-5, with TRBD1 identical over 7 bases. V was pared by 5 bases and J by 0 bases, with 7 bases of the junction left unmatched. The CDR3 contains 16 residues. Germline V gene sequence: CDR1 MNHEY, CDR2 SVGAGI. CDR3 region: CASSPLQGFSGNTIYF. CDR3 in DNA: TGTGCCAGCAGTCCACTACAGGGGTTCTCTGGAAACACCATATATTTT.